This T cell receptor beta chain was observed in a study of T cell repertoires in cytomegalovirus infection. A few counts support this clonotype. Its antigen is undetermined. CDR3 length equals 17 residues. Germline loops: CDR1 LGHNA, CDR2 YSLEER. Trimming removed 4 bases from V and 5 bases from J; junction bases left unmatched: 11. MiXCR, run by TCRdb on the reads, gives a single entry per CDR3 protein. The data show about 120,000 distinct CDR3 sequences, 9.5% to 13% seen once. Input material: PBMCs, sequenced either directly or after in vitro stimulation (not recorded which). The TCR originated in a human donor in good health (CMV status not recorded). Some clones in this sample may be carry-over from other donors' samples. The chain carries TRBV4-3 and TRBJ2-2; 9 positions agree with TRBD2. In DNA form, the CDR3 reads TGCGCCAGCAGCCCCGTCCTTAGCGGGAGTTGGACCGGGGAGCTGTTTTTT. Translated: CASSPVLSGSWTGELFF.